A selection of T cell receptor beta chains follows, all from one sample in a study of regulatory T cells in long-lasting Graves disease. TCRdb reprocessed the multiplex PCR reads with MiXCR, giving one entry per CDR3 protein. The sample gives 400,000 or so distinct CDR3 sequences, less than 25% of which show up once; about 20% is in the top ten. Specimen: peripheral blood mononuclear cells (PBMCs), collected when the disease was refractory, from a patient treated with antithyroid drugs. Source of these receptors: a female donor with Graves disease. The CDR3 runs from the conserved cysteine through the conserved F or W. D genes are given only for firm matches. The size entry is marked missing in some rows and otherwise reads once, few, many or a size class.

few TRBJ2-3 - TRBV7-2 TGTGCCAGCAGATCGGACATGGCTACGCAGTATTTT CASRSDMATQYF
few TRBJ2-7 - TRBV27 TGTGCCAGCAGCCGAGGTGGTCTCGAGCAGTACTTC CASSRGGLEQYF
- TRBJ2-6 - TRBV7-8 TGTGCCAGCAGCTTATCTACGAGGTCTGGGGCCAACGTCCTGACTTTC CASSLSTRSGANVLTF
- TRBJ2-5 - TRBV5-1 TGCGCCAGCAGCTTGGGAACGGACGTAACAGGGACCCAGTACTTC CASSLGTDVTGTQYF
- TRBJ2-7 - TRBV7-2 TGTGTCAGCAGCTCCAGACAAGCTAACCCTCTGGAGCAGTACTTC CVSSSRQANPLEQYF
many TRBJ2-2 - TRBV5-1 TGCGCCAGCAGCCCATCGGGTGTTACCGGGGAGCTGTTTTTT CASSPSGVTGELFF
many TRBJ1-5 - TRBV12-3/TRBV12-4 TGTGCCAGCAGTTTAGAGGGGACCGTGAATCAGCCCCAGCATTTT CASSLEGTVNQPQHF
many TRBJ1-5 TRBD1 TRBV28 TGTGCCAGCAGTAAGGGGACAGGGGACCAGCCCCAGCATTTT CASSKGTGDQPQHF
few TRBJ2-1 - TRBV11-2 TGTGCCAGCAGCTTAGTGGGGGCAGGGGAGCAGTTCTTC CASSLVGAGEQFF
few TRBJ2-7 TRBD2 TRBV29-1 TGCAGCGTGAGAACTAGCGGGATCTACGAGCAGTACTTC CSVRTSGIYEQYF
few TRBJ2-1 - TRBV28 TGTGCCAGCACGGGATTGGCCGGTGTGCAGTTCTTC CASTGLAGVQFF
once TRBJ1-1 - TRBV4-3 TGCGCCAGCAGCCAAGAAGTTAAGGAGGACCCTGAAGCTTTCTTT CASSQEVKEDPEAFF
- TRBJ2-2 TRBD2 TRBV7-9 TGTGCCAGCAGCCCTACTAGCGGGGCGAACACCGGGGAGCTGTTTTTT CASSPTSGANTGELFF
- TRBJ1-2 - TRBV27 TGTGCCACCAAATCCAGGGTGTTTGGCTACACCTTC CATKSRVFGYTF
few TRBJ1-2 TRBD1 TRBV18 TGTGCCAGCTCAGAAACCCAGGGGGAAAATAATGGCTACACCTTC CASSETQGENNGYTF
many TRBJ1-2 TRBD1 TRBV28 TGTGCCAGCAGTCGACAGGGGGCAAGAACAGGCTACACCTTC CASSRQGARTGYTF
- TRBJ1-1 TRBD1 TRBV19 TGTGCCAGTAGAATCCGGGACAGGGGCACTGAAGCTTTCTTT CASRIRDRGTEAFF
many TRBJ2-7 - TRBV28 TGTGCCAGCAGCCTCGGCTTGCAGAAGTACTTC CASSLGLQKYF
few TRBJ1-4 - TRBV27 TGTGCCAGCCGACACGGTGCAACTAATGAAAAACTGTTTTTT CASRHGATNEKLFF
- TRBJ1-2 TRBD1 TRBV20-1 TGCAGTGCTAGAGATGACAGGGGGCACGACTATGGCTACACCTTC CSARDDRGHDYGYTF
many TRBJ2-7 TRBD2 TRBV20-1 TGCAGTGCCACGGACGAGCCGGGACTAGCGTACGAGCAGTACTTC CSATDEPGLAYEQYF
many TRBJ2-7 TRBD1 TRBV7-2 TGTGCCAGCAGCTTGGAAAGGGGGCTCGACGAGCAGTACTTC CASSLERGLDEQYF
many TRBJ2-5 - TRBV6-1 TGTGCCAGCAGTCCAACAGGGTCGGGGACCCAGTACTTC CASSPTGSGTQYF
few TRBJ1-1 - TRBV29-1 TGCAGCGCTCAACGGGGAGGGAACACTGAAGCTTTCTTT CSAQRGGNTEAFF
few TRBJ2-5 TRBD2 TRBV20-1 TGCAGTGCTAGGGATAGCGGGAGTATCCAAGAGACCCAGTACTTC CSARDSGSIQETQYF
many TRBJ1-5 TRBD1 TRBV28 TGTGCCAGCAGTACACAGACAGGGGGCGGCAATCAGCCCCAGCATTTT CASSTQTGGGNQPQHF
many TRBJ1-1 - TRBV12-5 TGTGCTAGTGGTTTGACAGGCAAGAACACTGAAGCTTTCTTT CASGLTGKNTEAFF
- TRBJ2-1 TRBD2 TRBV29-1 TGCAGCGTTGAAGGGGGGGGATATGAGCAGTTCTTC CSVEGGGYEQFF
few TRBJ2-3 TRBD2 TRBV27 TGTGCCAGCAGCCGGATTATCACTCGTAGCGGGAGTTCCACAGATACGCAGTATTTT CASSRIITRSGSSTDTQYF
once TRBJ1-5 TRBD1 TRBV7-6 TGTGCCAGCAGCTTAGCATCAGGGGGTAATCAGCCCCAGCATTTT CASSLASGGNQPQHF
few TRBJ1-3 - TRBV5-1 TGCGCCAGCAGCCCTTCCACCGCGAACACCATATATTTT CASSPSTANTIYF
many TRBJ2-7 TRBD2 TRBV28 TGTGCCAGCAGTACCGATCTAGCGGGAGTGGACGAGCAGTACTTC CASSTDLAGVDEQYF
few TRBJ2-7 - TRBV10-3 TGTGCCATCAGTGAGACCCACAGGGACGAGCAGTACTTC CAISETHRDEQYF
few TRBJ2-7 - TRBV29-1 TGCAGCGTTGAAGTGAGCCGCGGGTACGAGCAGTACTTC CSVEVSRGYEQYF
many TRBJ1-2 - TRBV12-5 TGTGCTACCTTCCCCGGTCCTCCGTACTATGGCTACACCTTC CATFPGPPYYGYTF
many TRBJ2-7 TRBD2 TRBV11-2 TGTGCCAGCAGCTTAGTTCATGGAGCGGGGGGAAGCTCCTACGAGCAGTACTTC CASSLVHGAGGSSYEQYF
- TRBJ2-7 TRBD1 TRBV12-3/TRBV12-4 TGTGCCAGCAGTTTTCTCCGGGACAGCCCTTACGAGCAGTACTTC CASSFLRDSPYEQYF
- TRBJ1-5 - TRBV20-1 TGCAGTGCTAGAGATAACGGGAGTGGTGGTCAGCCCCAGCATTTT CSARDNGSGGQPQHF
few TRBJ1-4 TRBD1 TRBV11-2 TGTGCCAGCAGCTTACAGGGGGAGGTTTTTGAAAAACTATTTTTT CASSLQGEVFEKLFF
- TRBJ1-6 - TRBV7-2 TGTGCCAGCAGCTCTCGACAGAACTCCTATAATTCACCCCTCCACTTT CASSSRQNSYNSPLHF
many TRBJ2-7 - TRBV27 TGTGCCAGCAGTCCCTCCCTGGGCCCCTACGAGCAGTACTTC CASSPSLGPYEQYF
few TRBJ2-7 - TRBV20-1 TGCAGTGCTAGAGTATCGGCCTACGAGCAGTACTTC CSARVSAYEQYF
many TRBJ2-7 - TRBV11-2 TGTGCCAGCAGTCACCCCGACAGGTACGAGCAGTACTTC CASSHPDRYEQYF
few TRBJ2-2 TRBD2 TRBV5-1 TGCGCCAGCAGTAAGCGGGAGAGTTTCGGGGAGCTGTTTTTT CASSKRESFGELFF
few TRBJ1-3 - TRBV10-3 TGTGCCATCCGCTTCTCAGAGGCTGGAAACACCATATATTTT CAIRFSEAGNTIYF